The entry below describes one T cell receptor (beta chain). These data belong to a study of blood T cell repertoires in COVID-19. Germline V gene data show CDR1 as SGHDT and CDR2 as YYEEEE. Trimming took 3 bases from V and 7 from J, leaving 11 bases between them. The CDR3 has 14 residues. The protocol was immunoSEQ multiplex PCR, while the TCRdb copy is restricted to in-frame clones and leaves out a portion. The sample yields about 260,000 clones, about 89% seen once. The chain combines TRBV5-6 with TRBJ1-6; perhaps TRBD1 as D (5 bases). This clonotype was sampled from a man aged 35 to 55 who had recovered from COVID-19. Sequenced input: peripheral blood. The CDR3 nucleotides are TGTGCCAGCAGCTCAGACAGACCAAATTCACCCCTCCACTTT. Translation gives CASSSDRPNSPLHF.